What follows describes a single T cell receptor (beta chain). This entry is derived from a study of blood T cell repertoires in COVID-19. Study-wide background: Sample material is recorded as cDNA or gDNA derived from T cells, B-cell-depleted T cells, or PBMCs.

TCRdb's table, derived via immunoSEQ multiplex PCR, lists solely in-frame clones and lacks some. The repertoire holds about 59,000 clones, around four fifths seen once, with about 14% in the top ten. V was pared by 6 bases and J by 4 bases, with 8 bases of the junction left unmatched. Germline CDR1 SNHLY, CDR2 FYNNEI. This CDR3 is built from 16 residues. The receptor was isolated from a woman in her 70s with acute or convalescent COVID-19. Sequencing was performed on peripheral blood. The chain uses TRBV2 and TRBJ1-6, with 8 bases lining up with TRBD1. The CDR3, as DNA: TGTGCCAGCAGCGAGGCGCAGGGGGCTTATAATTCACCCCTCCACTTT. Amino acid sequence: CASSEAQGAYNSPLHF. Full variable domain (missing parts from reference TRBV2 and TRBJ1-6): EPEVTQTPSHQVTQMGQEVILRCVPISNHLYFYWYRQILGQKVEFLVSFYNNEISEKSEIFDDQFSVERPDGSNFTLKIRSTKLEDSAMYFCASSEAQGAYNSPLHFGNGTRLTVT.